This T cell receptor (beta chain) derives from a study of read filtering for tumor transcriptome and immune sequencing. This clonotype was observed at least ten times. This library used around 400 ng RNA and molecular barcoded adaptors spanning alpha/delta and beta/gamma chains. MiXCR, run by TCRdb on the reads, gives a single entry per CDR3 protein. The sample carries over 40,000 distinct CDR3 sequences, less than 15% recorded once. V trimming: 6 bases; J trimming: 4 bases; junction bases outside the gene matches: 6. From germline, CDR1 is SQVTM and CDR2 ANQGSEA. This CDR3 is 13 amino acids long. This sequence was found in a donor at least 40 years old with multiple myeloma. The specimen was a population of CD138-negative cells sorted from bone marrow. The chain uses TRBV29-1 and TRBJ2-1, with 7 bases matching TRBD2. CDR3 in amino acids: CSVGTTLYNEQFF. The CDR3 nucleotides are TGCAGCGTGGGGACTACGCTGTACAATGAGCAGTTCTTC.